Presented here are 29 T cell receptor beta chains from one specimen sequenced in a study of T cell clones after liver transplantation (dated by TCRdb to between 2018 and 2020). The sample's time point label is to be understood as: pre-transplant. To prepare the library, the immunoSEQ multiplex PCR assay was applied. The table comes from immuneACCESS by way of TCRdb, which keeps in-frame sequences with V and J called. Part of the clones is missing from these tables; in studies checked, under half for an unresolved V gene and the rest for unknown reasons. The sample table holds 60,000 or so clones, of which 71% were seen once. The ten largest make up about 15% of the sample. This specimen was CD4+ T cells from blood, taken before liver transplant. Every receptor here comes from a human donor who received a liver transplant.

The sample holds a few counts of this clone. V usage is TRBV30 and J usage is TRBJ1-3; a weak D match, TRBD1 (5 bases). V was clipped by 2 bases and J by 0 bases, with 11 bases between them. The CDR3 spans 15 residues. The germline V gene encodes CDR1 GTSNPN and CDR2 SVGIG (reference sequence). The DNA of the CDR3 is TGTGCCTGGAGTCCCCGGGACTCCTCTGGAAACACCATATATTTT. It translates to CAWSPRDSSGNTIYF.

The chain carries TRBV28 and TRBJ1-1, with 12 bases lining up with TRBD1. The J segment lost 5 bases and the V segment lost 7 bases, leaving 5 bases of the junction unmatched. CDR3 length equals 14 residues. The germline gives CDR1 MDHEN, CDR2 SYDVKM. DNA for the CDR3: TGTGCCAGCAATAGGGACAGGGGGCAGACTGAAGCTTTCTTT. Translation gives CASNRDRGQTEAFF.

The chain uses TRBV5-4 and TRBJ1-5; possibly TRBD1 for D (5 bases). The V gene's germline CDR1 is SGHNT and CDR2 YYREEE (reference sequence). The CDR3 covers 15 residues. V was cut by 0 bases and J by 6 bases, with 13 bases left in between. The CDR3 region is CASSLGGGESQPQHF. CDR3 DNA sequence: TGTGCCAGCAGCTTGGGAGGAGGGGAGAGTCAGCCCCAGCATTTT.

The chain has TRBV28 and TRBJ2-7, with D maybe TRBD2 (5 bases). The germline CDR1 and CDR2 sequences are MDHEN and SYDVKM. This CDR3 spans 13 amino acids. Trimming stripped 4 bases from V and 2 bases from J, with 9 bases between. The CDR3 is CASSYGGPYEQYF. The CDR3 nucleotides are TGTGCCAGCAGTTACGGCGGGCCCTACGAGCAGTACTTC.

The J gene is TRBJ2-7, the V gene TRBV29-1, with 10 bases fitting TRBD1. There are 13 residues in the CDR3. Germline V gene lookup returns CDR1 SQVTM and CDR2 ANQGSEA. The ends lost 7 bases at V and 1 base at J; junction bases unmatched: 4. CDR3 sequence (DNA): TGCAGCGCGGAGGGACAGGGGTCCTACGAGCAGTACTTC. It is translated as CSAEGQGSYEQYF.

This clone was seen more than once but under ten times. J is TRBJ2-7 and V is TRBV7-9; a possible D gene is TRBD2 (6 bases). This CDR3 has 15 residues. Trimming pared 3 bases from V and 3 bases from J, leaving 15 bases between. In germline, CDR1 is SEHNR, CDR2 FQNEAQ (reference sequence). CDR3 nucleotide sequence: TGTGCCAGCAGCTTGGGCGGGGTTGCTGTCTACGAGCAGTACTTC. Its translation: CASSLGGVAVYEQYF. The full variable domain, its missing parts supplied by reference TRBV7-9 and TRBJ2-7, is DTGVSQNPRHKITKRGQNVTFRCDPISEHNRLYWYRQTLGQGPEFLTYFQNEAQLEKSRLLSDRFSAERPKGSFSTLEIQRTEQGDSAMYLCASSLGGVAVYEQYFGPGTRLTVT.

The chain links TRBV5-1 to TRBJ1-2, with 10 bases matching TRBD1. J lost 3 bases, V lost 5 bases, and 4 bases had no gene match. Germline V lookup: CDR1 SGHRS, CDR2 YFSETQ. The CDR3 length is 14 residues. Written as DNA, the CDR3 is TGCGCCAGCAGGCCCGGGACAGGGGACTATGGCTACACCTTC. Amino acids: CASRPGTGDYGYTF.

The V gene is TRBV6-5, the J gene TRBJ1-3, with D possibly being TRBD1 (6 bases). The germline gives CDR1 MNHEY, CDR2 SVGAGI. Trimming removed 4 bases at V and 4 bases at J, with 17 bases between. The CDR3 loop spans 16 amino acids. The CDR3 reads CASSSGTPKEGNTIYF. CDR3 in DNA: TGTGCCAGCAGTTCCGGGACACCGAAGGAGGGAAACACCATATATTTT.

This clone appeared a single time. This chain uses TRBV19 with TRBJ2-3; perhaps TRBD1 as D (5 bases). V was trimmed by 3 bases and J by 1 base, leaving 11 bases between them. Germline CDR1 and CDR2: LNHDA and SQIVND (reference sequence). CDR3 length: 15 residues. The CDR3 DNA reads as TGTGCCAGTAGTATTCAGGGATGGGGCACAGATACGCAGTATTTT. The encoded protein is CASSIQGWGTDTQYF.

The chain has TRBV6-1 and TRBJ2-7; TRBD1 agrees at 7 bases. Trimming took 4 bases from V and 7 from J; bases not matched to a gene: 10. This CDR3 has 14 amino acids. Germline CDR1 MNHNS, CDR2 SASEGT. The DNA of the CDR3 is TGTGCCAGCAGTGTCATCGAGGGGGCGGTTGAGCAGTACTTC. Protein: CASSVIEGAVEQYF.

The V gene is TRBV11-2, the J gene TRBJ2-2; D is undetermined. Trimming left V 2 bases short and J 0 bases short, with 7 bases between. The germline V gene has CDR1 SGHAT and CDR2 FQNNGV. The CDR3 runs to 15 residues. The CDR3 is CASSLTLANTGELFF. CDR3 nucleotide sequence: TGTGCCAGCAGCTTAACTCTAGCGAACACCGGGGAGCTGTTTTTT.

In this sample, this clone turned up a few times. The chain carries TRBV19 and TRBJ1-5, with 7 bases fitting TRBD1. CDR3 length: 13 residues. V shed 3 bases and J 13 bases; nucleotides not matched to a gene: 9. In germline, CDR1 is LNHDA, CDR2 SQIVND (reference sequence). The CDR3 protein is CASSMVTGVRQHF. The CDR3 DNA reads TGTGCCAGTAGTATGGTTACAGGGGTTCGGCAGCATTTT.

The chain is built from TRBV7-6 and TRBJ2-5; 7 nucleotides agree with TRBD1. Germline V gene sequence: CDR1 SGHVS, CDR2 FNYEAQ. V trimming: 4 bases; J trimming: 3 bases; junction bases outside the gene matches: 5. CDR3 length equals 14 residues. The CDR3: CASSSRGTEETQYF. The CDR3, as DNA: TGTGCCAGCAGCTCCCGTGGGACAGAAGAGACCCAGTACTTC.

The chain uses TRBV6-5 and TRBJ1-1; D unclear. V lost 4 bases, J lost 2 bases, and 11 bases lay in between. From germline, CDR1 is MNHEY and CDR2 SVGAGI. The CDR3 runs to 14 residues. The CDR3 loop reads CASSSYFPNTEAFF. The DNA for the CDR3 is TGTGCCAGCAGTTCGTATTTTCCCAACACTGAAGCTTTCTTT.

This chain connects TRBV6-5 to TRBJ2-2; D may be TRBD1 (5 bases). The CDR3 has 15 amino acids. The V gene lost 0 bases and the J gene lost 4 bases, with 9 bases spanning the gap. Germline lookup yields CDR1 MNHEY and CDR2 SVGAGI. The CDR3 DNA sequence: TGTGCCAGCAGTTACTCGGCAACAGGCACCGGGGAGCTGTTTTTT. It translates to CASSYSATGTGELFF.

The chain combines TRBV19 with TRBJ1-1, with D perhaps matching TRBD1 (5 bases). CDR3 size: 14 residues. Trimming pared 7 bases from V and 2 bases from J, leaving 14 bases between. The germline gives CDR1 LNHDA, CDR2 SQIVND (reference sequence). The CDR3 loop reads CASNLMTANTEAFF. CDR3 DNA sequence: TGTGCCAGTAACCTAATGACAGCTAACACTGAAGCTTTCTTT.

Here the CDR3 reads CASSDTQDFYEQYF. CDR3 in DNA: TGCGCCAGCAGTGACACGCAGGACTTCTACGAGCAGTACTTC. V and J are TRBV10-2 and TRBJ2-7, with D possibly being TRBD2 (5 bases). The CDR3 is 14 residues long. V lost 3 bases to trimming and J lost 3 bases, with 12 bases between them. Germline V lookup: CDR1 WSHSY, CDR2 SAAADI.

This clone was seen a few times. Germline and junction disagree at one end, which may indicate a read error. The V gene is TRBV27, the J gene TRBJ2-7, with a weak D call TRBD1 (5 bases). Germline V lookup: CDR1 MNHEY, CDR2 SMNVEV (reference sequence). This CDR3 has 12 residues. The CDR3 spells CASSLVRDEQYF. The CDR3 bases are TGTGCCAGTAGTTTAGTCAGGGACGAGCAGTACTTC.

CDR3 nucleotides: TGTGCCAGCAGTACCGGGACTAGAACCTCCGAGCAGTACTTC. Amino acids: CASSTGTRTSEQYF. The chain recombines TRBV2 with TRBJ2-7; the match to TRBD2 covers 8 bases. V shed 5 bases and J 6 bases; nucleotides not matched to a gene: 9. The CDR3 is 14 residues long. Germline-derived CDR1 and CDR2 are SNHLY and FYNNEI. The complete variable domain, with remaining parts taken from reference TRBV2 and TRBJ2-7, reads EPEVTQTPSHQVTQMGQEVILRCVPISNHLYFYWYRQILGQKVEFLVSFYNNEISEKSEIFDDQFSVERPDGSNFTLKIRSTKLEDSAMYFCASSTGTRTSEQYFGPGTRLTVT.

The V gene is TRBV11-2, the J gene TRBJ2-6; D remains unclear. This CDR3 comprises 16 residues. CDR1 is SGHAT and CDR2 is FQNNGV in the germline V gene. Trimming pared 1 base from V and 0 bases from J, leaving 7 bases between. The CDR3 DNA reads TGTGCCAGCAGCTTAGCCAGGTCCTCTGGGGCCAACGTCCTGACTTTC. It specifies CASSLARSSGANVLTF.

The rearrangement uses TRBV7-2 and TRBJ2-7; 7 bases are shared with TRBD2. The CDR3 runs to 13 residues. Germline CDR1 reads SGHTA; CDR2 reads FQGNSA. Unmatched junction bases numbered 4, after V lost 5 bases and J lost 3 bases. The CDR3 spells CASSTSGGYEQYF. DNA for the CDR3: TGTGCCAGCAGCACTTCGGGGGGCTACGAGCAGTACTTC. Full variable domain (missing parts from reference TRBV7-2 and TRBJ2-7): GAGVSQSPSNKVTEKGKDVELRCDPISGHTALYWYRQSLGQGLEFLIYFQGNSAPDKSGLPSDRFSAERTGGSVSTLTIQRTQQEDSAVYLCASSTSGGYEQYFGPGTRLTVT.

This clone ranks as medium-sized. The J gene is TRBJ2-3, the V gene TRBV29-1, with D possibly being TRBD2 (6 bases). Germline V gene lookup returns CDR1 SQVTM and CDR2 ANQGSEA. V gave up 5 bases and J gave up 3 bases, with 15 bases separating them. This CDR3 contains 14 residues. CDR3 residues: CSVRSLATTDTQYF. The DNA of the CDR3 is TGCAGCGTTCGGTCCCTAGCGACAACAGATACGCAGTATTTT.

This clone has only a few counts. The chain uses TRBV7-9 and TRBJ2-3; D is possibly TRBD2 (7 bases). CDR1 SEHNR and CDR2 FQNEAQ come from the germline V gene (reference sequence). This CDR3 is built from 15 residues. V lost 5 bases to trimming and J lost 3 bases, with 15 bases between them. The chain's CDR3 is CASSDPGGPTDTQYF. CDR3 sequence (DNA): TGTGCCAGCAGCGACCCCGGGGGGCCGACAGATACGCAGTATTTT.

Note on this clone: Different DNA sequences within this sample yield the same CDR3. V gene TRBV5-5 combines with J gene TRBJ2-1; TRBD1 aligns across 9 bases. CDR3 length equals 15 residues. Trimming at V came to 2 bases and at J to 5 bases, leaving 5 bases not matched to a gene. Looked up from germline, CDR1 is SGHKS and CDR2 is YYEKEE (reference sequence). The CDR3 nucleotides are TGTGCCAGCAGCTTCCGGGGACAGGGTAACAATGAGCAGTTCTTC. Its protein product is CASSFRGQGNNEQFF.

This chain uses TRBV6-5 with TRBJ2-7; a possible D gene is TRBD1 (5 bases). CDR3 length equals 13 residues. Trimming shortened V by 0 bases and J by 6 bases, and 9 bases separated the two germline ends. CDR1 is MNHEY, CDR2 SVGAGI, per germline. Here the CDR3 DNA reads TGTGCCAGCAGTTACTCCAGGGTCACCGAGCAGTACTTC. Protein: CASSYSRVTEQYF.

The rearrangement links TRBV28 to TRBJ2-5, with 8 bases lining up with TRBD1. Germline CDR1 reads MDHEN; CDR2 reads SYDVKM. Losses at the gene ends were 6 bases for V and 5 bases for J; bases not matched to a gene: 11. The CDR3 runs 15 residues. The CDR3 nucleotides are TGTGCCAGCAGATCCGGGACAGGAGGACGCGAGACCCAGTACTTC. It yields the protein CASRSGTGGRETQYF.

The chain recombines TRBV28 with TRBJ1-4, with 10 bases fitting TRBD1. From germline, CDR1 is MDHEN and CDR2 SYDVKM. V shed 4 bases, J shed 7 bases, and the junction held 9 bases outside the gene matches. This CDR3 contains 16 residues. The CDR3 DNA follows: TGTGCCAGCAGTTCCCCCGGGGACAGGGGATTTGAAAAACTGTTTTTT. Its translation: CASSSPGDRGFEKLFF.

This clone came up a few times. This chain connects TRBV30 to TRBJ1-1, with D unclear. V lost 2 bases and J 5 bases, leaving 21 bases between the germline ends. The germline gives CDR1 GTSNPN, CDR2 SVGIG (reference sequence). The CDR3 runs 16 residues. CDR3 region: CAWSPPGEGRRTEAFF. In DNA form, the CDR3 reads TGTGCCTGGAGTCCCCCCGGGGAGGGTCGGCGGACTGAAGCTTTCTTT.

The gene calls are TRBV14 and TRBJ1-3; D not resolved. The CDR3 consists of 13 residues. CDR1 SGHDN and CDR2 FVKESK come from the germline V gene. Deletions cut 5 bases from V and 0 bases from J, with 5 bases between. CDR3 protein: CASSLNSGNTIYF. CDR3 coding DNA: TGTGCCAGCAGCTTAAACTCTGGAAACACCATATATTTT.